A selection of T cell receptor beta chains follows, all from one sample in a study of CD4 T cells in relation to SARS-CoV-2 and coronaviruses. Their antigens remain unidentified. Some clones are missing from TCRdb's copy, which holds only in-frame ones; the method was immunoSEQ multiplex PCR. The data hold 20,000 or so clones, with about 81% observed a single time. The sequenced material came from CD4+ T cells from PBMCs, cultured in vitro. These receptors were taken from a human donor in good health. Each CDR3 is given without its conserved first and last residue. A row's size may be missing; if present it is once, few, many or a size class.

v_gene: TRBV5-1
abundance: few
CDR3aa: ASSLEGGVAA

v_gene: TRBV10-3
abundance: NA
CDR3aa: AARDRGSGNTIY

v_gene: TRBV19
abundance: NA
CDR3aa: ASSILGTALPEAF

v_gene: TRBV3-1/TRBV3-2
abundance: NA
CDR3aa: ATGQLNTEAF

v_gene: TRBV6-6
abundance: NA
CDR3aa: ASSYPGSSGNTIY

v_gene: TRBV5-6
abundance: NA
CDR3aa: ASSSVVEVRAVNTEAF

v_gene: TRBV5-1
abundance: NA
CDR3aa: ASSLVLSYEQY

v_gene: TRBV15
abundance: NA
CDR3aa: ATSRERTGVYGYT

v_gene: TRBV12-5
abundance: NA
CDR3aa: ASVGTSGRDRGEQF

v_gene: TRBV10-2
abundance: NA
CDR3aa: ASVGAGTSGTGELF

v_gene: TRBV5-1
abundance: NA
CDR3aa: ASSLVAGDQPQH

v_gene: TRBV6-5
abundance: NA
CDR3aa: ASSSGRASGGEQY

v_gene: TRBV6-4
abundance: NA
CDR3aa: ASSVRAGEADTQY

v_gene: TRBV5-1
abundance: NA
CDR3aa: ASSFTSGSYEQY

v_gene: TRBV7-9
abundance: few
CDR3aa: ASSPRDRVEGEQY

v_gene: TRBV6-5
abundance: NA
CDR3aa: ASSLGLDSNQPQH

v_gene: TRBV5-5
abundance: NA
CDR3aa: ASSRSSGRSIDNEQF

v_gene: TRBV28
abundance: NA
CDR3aa: ASSLSLGTEGTGELF

v_gene: TRBV4-1
abundance: few
CDR3aa: ASSQEVSLAGPYEQY

v_gene: TRBV7-3
abundance: NA
CDR3aa: ASSLSGQLNTEAF

v_gene: TRBV2
abundance: NA
CDR3aa: ASSERRAGGVGEKLF

v_gene: TRBV27
abundance: NA
CDR3aa: ASRGQANTEAF